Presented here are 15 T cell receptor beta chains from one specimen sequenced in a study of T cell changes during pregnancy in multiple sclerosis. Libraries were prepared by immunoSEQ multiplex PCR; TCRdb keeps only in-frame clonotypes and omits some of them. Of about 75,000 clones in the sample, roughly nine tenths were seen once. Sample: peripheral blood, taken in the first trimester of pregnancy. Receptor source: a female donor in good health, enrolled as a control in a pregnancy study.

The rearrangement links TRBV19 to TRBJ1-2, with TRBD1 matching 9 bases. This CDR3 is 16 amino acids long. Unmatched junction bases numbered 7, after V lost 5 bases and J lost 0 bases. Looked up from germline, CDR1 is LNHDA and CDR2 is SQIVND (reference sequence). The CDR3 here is CASSRGQGFPNYGYTF. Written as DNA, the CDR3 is TGTGCCAGTAGTCGAGGACAGGGGTTTCCTAACTATGGCTACACCTTC.

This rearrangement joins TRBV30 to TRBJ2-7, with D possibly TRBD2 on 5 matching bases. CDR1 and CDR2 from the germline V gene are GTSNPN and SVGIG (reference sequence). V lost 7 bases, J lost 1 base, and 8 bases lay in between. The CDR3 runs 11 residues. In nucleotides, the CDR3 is TGTGCCTTTAGGGAGTCCTACGAGCAGTACTTC. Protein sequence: CAFRESYEQYF.

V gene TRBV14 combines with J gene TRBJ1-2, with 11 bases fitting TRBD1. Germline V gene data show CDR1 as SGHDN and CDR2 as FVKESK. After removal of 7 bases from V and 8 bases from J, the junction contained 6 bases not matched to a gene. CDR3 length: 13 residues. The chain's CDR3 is CASTKDRGLGYTF. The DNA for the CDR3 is TGTGCCAGCACCAAGGACAGGGGGCTAGGCTACACCTTC.

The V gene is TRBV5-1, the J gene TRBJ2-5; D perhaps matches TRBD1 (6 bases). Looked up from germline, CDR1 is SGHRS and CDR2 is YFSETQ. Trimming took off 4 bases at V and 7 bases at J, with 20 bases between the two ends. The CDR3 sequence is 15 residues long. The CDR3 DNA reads TGCGCCAGCAGCCCCCGGACAGCCGCCTCGGGGACCCAGTACTTC. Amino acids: CASSPRTAASGTQYF.

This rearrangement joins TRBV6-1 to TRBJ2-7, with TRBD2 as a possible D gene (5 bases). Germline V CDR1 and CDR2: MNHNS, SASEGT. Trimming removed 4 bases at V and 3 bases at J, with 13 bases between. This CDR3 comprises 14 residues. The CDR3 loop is CASSVRGPDYEQYF. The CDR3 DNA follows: TGTGCCAGCAGTGTACGAGGGCCCGACTACGAGCAGTACTTC.

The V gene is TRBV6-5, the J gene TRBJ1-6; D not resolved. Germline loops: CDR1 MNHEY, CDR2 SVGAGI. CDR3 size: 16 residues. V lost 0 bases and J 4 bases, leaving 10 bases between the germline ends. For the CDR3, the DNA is TGTGCCAGCAGTTACTCGGGCCAGTCGTATAATTCACCCCTCCACTTT. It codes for CASSYSGQSYNSPLHF.

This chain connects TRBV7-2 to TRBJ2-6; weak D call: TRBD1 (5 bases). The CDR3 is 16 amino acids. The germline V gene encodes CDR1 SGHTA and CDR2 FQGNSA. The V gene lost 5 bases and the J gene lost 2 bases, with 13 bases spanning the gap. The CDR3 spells CASSRALGAGANVLTF. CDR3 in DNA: TGTGCCAGCAGCCGGGCTTTAGGGGCTGGGGCCAACGTCCTGACTTTC.

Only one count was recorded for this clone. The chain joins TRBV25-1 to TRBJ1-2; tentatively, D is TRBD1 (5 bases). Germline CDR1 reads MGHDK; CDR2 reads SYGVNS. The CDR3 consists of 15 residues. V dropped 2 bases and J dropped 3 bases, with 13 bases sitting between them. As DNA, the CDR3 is TGTGCCAGCAGTGAAGCGTTTCCGGGGGACTATGGCTACACCTTC. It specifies CASSEAFPGDYGYTF.

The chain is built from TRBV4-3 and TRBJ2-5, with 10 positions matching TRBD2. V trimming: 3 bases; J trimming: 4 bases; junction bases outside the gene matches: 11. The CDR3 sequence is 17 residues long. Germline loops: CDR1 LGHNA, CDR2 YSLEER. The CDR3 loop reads CASSHTLKVAGGETQYF. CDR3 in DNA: TGCGCCAGCAGCCATACACTCAAGGTAGCGGGAGGAGAGACCCAGTACTTC.

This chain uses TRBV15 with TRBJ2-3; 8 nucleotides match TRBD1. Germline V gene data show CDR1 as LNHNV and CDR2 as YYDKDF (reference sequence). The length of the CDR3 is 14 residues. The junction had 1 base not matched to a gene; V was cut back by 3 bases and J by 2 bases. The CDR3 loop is CATSRTGATDTQYF. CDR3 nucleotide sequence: TGTGCCACCAGCAGGACAGGGGCCACAGATACGCAGTATTTT. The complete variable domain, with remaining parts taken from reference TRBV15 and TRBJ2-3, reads DAMVIQNPRYQVTQFGKPVTLSCSQTLNHNVMYWYQQKSSQAPKLLFHYYDKDFNNEADTPDNFQSRRPNTSFCFLDIRSPGLGDTAMYLCATSRTGATDTQYFGPGTRLTVL.

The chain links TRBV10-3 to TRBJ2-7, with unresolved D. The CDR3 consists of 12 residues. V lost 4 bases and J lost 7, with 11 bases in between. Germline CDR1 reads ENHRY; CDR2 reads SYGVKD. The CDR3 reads CAISGPSREQYF. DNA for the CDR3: TGTGCCATCAGTGGGCCCTCGAGGGAGCAGTACTTC.

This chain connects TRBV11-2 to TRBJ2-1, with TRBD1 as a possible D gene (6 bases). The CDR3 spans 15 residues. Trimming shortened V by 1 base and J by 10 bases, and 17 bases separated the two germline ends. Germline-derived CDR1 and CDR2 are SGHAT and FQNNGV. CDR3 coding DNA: TGTGCCAGCAGCTTAGCCATAACAGGGTCTAGCGAGCAGTTCTTC. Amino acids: CASSLAITGSSEQFF.

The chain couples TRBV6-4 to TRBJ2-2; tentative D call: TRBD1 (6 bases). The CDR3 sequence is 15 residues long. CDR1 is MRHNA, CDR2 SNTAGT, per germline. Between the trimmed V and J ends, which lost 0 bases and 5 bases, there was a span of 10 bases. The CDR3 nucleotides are TGTGCCAGCAGTGACTCGGACAGTACTACCGGGGAGCTGTTTTTT. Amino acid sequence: CASSDSDSTTGELFF.

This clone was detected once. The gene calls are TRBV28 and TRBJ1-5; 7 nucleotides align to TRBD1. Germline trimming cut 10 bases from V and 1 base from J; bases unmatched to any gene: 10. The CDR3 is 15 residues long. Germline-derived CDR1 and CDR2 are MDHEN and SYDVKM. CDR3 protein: CAIPQKTGSNQPQHF. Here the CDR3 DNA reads TGTGCCATCCCACAAAAGACAGGGAGCAATCAGCCCCAGCATTTT.

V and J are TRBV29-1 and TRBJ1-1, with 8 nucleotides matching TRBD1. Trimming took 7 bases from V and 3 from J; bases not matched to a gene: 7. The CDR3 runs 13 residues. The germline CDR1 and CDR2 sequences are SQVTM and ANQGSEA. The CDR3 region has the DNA TGCAGCGGCAACACAGGGGGGGACACTGAAGCTTTCTTT. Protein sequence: CSGNTGGDTEAFF.